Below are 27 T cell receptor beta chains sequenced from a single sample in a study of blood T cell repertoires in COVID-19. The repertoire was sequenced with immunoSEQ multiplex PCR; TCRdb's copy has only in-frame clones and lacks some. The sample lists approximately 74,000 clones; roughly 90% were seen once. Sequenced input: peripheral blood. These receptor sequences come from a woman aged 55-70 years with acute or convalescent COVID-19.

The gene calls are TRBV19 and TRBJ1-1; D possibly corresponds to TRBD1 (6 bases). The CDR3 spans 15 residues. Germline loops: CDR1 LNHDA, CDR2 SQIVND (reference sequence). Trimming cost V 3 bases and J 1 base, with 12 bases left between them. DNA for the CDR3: TGTGCCAGTAGTATCTCCCTACAGGGGAACACTGAAGCTTTCTTT. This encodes CASSISLQGNTEAFF.

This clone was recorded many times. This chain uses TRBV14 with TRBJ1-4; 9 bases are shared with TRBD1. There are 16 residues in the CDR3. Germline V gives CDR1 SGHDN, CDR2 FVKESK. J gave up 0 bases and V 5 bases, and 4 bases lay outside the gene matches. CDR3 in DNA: TGTGCCAGCAGCGTCCGACAGGGGGCAACTAATGAAAAACTGTTTTTT. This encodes CASSVRQGATNEKLFF.

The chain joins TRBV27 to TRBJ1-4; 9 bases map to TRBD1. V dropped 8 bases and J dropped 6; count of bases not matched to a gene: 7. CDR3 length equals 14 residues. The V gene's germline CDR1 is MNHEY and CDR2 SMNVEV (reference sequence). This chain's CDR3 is CASSLTGGDEKLFF. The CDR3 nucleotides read TGTGCCAGCTCCCTGACAGGGGGTGATGAAAAACTGTTTTTT.

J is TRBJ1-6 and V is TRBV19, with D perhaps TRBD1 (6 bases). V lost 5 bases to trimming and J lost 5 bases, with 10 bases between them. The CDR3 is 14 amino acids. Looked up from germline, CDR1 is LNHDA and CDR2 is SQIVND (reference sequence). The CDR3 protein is CASSEYRDNSPLHF. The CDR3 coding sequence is TGTGCCAGTAGTGAGTACAGGGATAATTCACCCCTCCACTTT.

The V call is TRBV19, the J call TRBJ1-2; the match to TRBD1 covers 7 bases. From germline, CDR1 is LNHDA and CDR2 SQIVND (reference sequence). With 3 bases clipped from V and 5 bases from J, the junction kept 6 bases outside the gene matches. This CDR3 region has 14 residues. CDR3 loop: CASSILTGRYGYTF. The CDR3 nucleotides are TGTGCCAGTAGTATCCTGACAGGGAGGTATGGCTACACCTTC.

CDR3 protein: CASSYLQGNQPQHF. CDR3 nucleotide sequence: TGTGCCAGTAGTTATCTACAGGGAAATCAGCCCCAGCATTTT. The gene calls are TRBV19 and TRBJ1-5; possibly TRBD1 for D (6 bases). V lost 5 bases, J lost 4 bases, and 12 bases lay in between. The CDR3 length is 14 residues. Germline loops: CDR1 LNHDA, CDR2 SQIVND (reference sequence).

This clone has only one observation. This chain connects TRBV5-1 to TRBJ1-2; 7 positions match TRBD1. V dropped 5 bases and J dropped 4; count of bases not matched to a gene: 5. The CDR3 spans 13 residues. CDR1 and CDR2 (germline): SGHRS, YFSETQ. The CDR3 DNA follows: TGCGCCAGCAGAGGGGACAGTGGCTATGGCTACACCTTC. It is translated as CASRGDSGYGYTF. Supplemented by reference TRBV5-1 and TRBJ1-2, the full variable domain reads KAGVTQTPRYLIKTRGQQVTLSCSPISGHRSVSWYQQTPGQGLQFLFEYFSETQRNKGNFPGRFSGRQFSNSRSEMNVSTLELGDSALYLCASRGDSGYGYTFGSGTRLTVV.

The CDR3 loop reads CASSPILGAGENIQYF. DNA for the CDR3: TGTGCCAGCTCACCAATATTAGGGGCAGGGGAAAACATTCAGTACTTC. This rearrangement joins TRBV18 to TRBJ2-4, with D possibly being TRBD1 (6 bases). CDR1 is KGHSH, CDR2 LQKENI, per germline. Trimming pared 2 bases from V and 5 bases from J, leaving 16 bases between. This CDR3 has 16 residues.

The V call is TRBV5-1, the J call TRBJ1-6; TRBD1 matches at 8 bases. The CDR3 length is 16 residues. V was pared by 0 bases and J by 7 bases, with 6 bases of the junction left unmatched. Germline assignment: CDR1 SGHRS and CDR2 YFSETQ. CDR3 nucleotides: TGCGCCAGCAGCTTGGGGACAGGGTTTGTAAATTCACCCCTCCACTTT. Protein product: CASSLGTGFVNSPLHF.

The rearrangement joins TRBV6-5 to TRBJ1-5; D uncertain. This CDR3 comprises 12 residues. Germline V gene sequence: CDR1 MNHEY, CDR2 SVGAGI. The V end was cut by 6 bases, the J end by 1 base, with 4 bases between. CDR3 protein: CASRRSNQPQHF. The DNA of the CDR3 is TGTGCCAGCAGACGGAGCAATCAGCCCCAGCATTTT.

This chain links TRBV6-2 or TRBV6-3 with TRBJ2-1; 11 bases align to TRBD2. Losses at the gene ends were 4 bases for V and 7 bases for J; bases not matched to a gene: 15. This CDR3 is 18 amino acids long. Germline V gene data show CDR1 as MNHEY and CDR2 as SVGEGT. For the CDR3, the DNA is TGTGCCAGCAGTTTCAACTTCCTACTAGCGGGAGCGGCGAATGAGCAGTTCTTC. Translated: CASSFNFLLAGAANEQFF.

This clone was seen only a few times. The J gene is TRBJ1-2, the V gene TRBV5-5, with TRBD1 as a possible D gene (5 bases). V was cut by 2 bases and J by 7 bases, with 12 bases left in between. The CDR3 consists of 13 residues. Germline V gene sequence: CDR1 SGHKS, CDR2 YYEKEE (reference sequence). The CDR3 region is CASSFRGEGGYTF. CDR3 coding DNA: TGTGCCAGCAGCTTCCGGGGGGAGGGTGGCTACACCTTC.

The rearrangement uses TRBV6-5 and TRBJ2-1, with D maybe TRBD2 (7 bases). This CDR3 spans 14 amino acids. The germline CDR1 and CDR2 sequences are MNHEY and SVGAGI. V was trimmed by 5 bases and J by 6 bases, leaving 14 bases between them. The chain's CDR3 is CASSRRGPGNEQFF. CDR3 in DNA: TGTGCCAGCAGTAGGCGGGGGCCCGGCAATGAGCAGTTCTTC.

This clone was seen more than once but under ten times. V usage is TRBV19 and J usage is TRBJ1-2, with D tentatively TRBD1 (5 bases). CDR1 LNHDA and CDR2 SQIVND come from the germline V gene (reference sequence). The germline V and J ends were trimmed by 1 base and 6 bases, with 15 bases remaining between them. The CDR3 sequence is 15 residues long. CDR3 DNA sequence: TGTGCCAGTAGTATAGGGTTGGTGATCAGGGATGGCTACACCTTC. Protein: CASSIGLVIRDGYTF. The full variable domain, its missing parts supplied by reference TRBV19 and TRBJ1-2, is DGGITQSPKYLFRKEGQNVTLSCEQNLNHDAMYWYRQDPGQGLRLIYYSQIVNDFQKGDIAEGYSVSREKKESFPLTVTSAQKNPTAFYLCASSIGLVIRDGYTFGSGTRLTVV.

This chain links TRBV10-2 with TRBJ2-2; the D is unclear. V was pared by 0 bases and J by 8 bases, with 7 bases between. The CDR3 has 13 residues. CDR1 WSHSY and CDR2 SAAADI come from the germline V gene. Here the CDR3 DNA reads TGCGCCAGCAGTGAGTCCCGCGGTGGGGAGCTGTTTTTT. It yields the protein CASSESRGGELFF.

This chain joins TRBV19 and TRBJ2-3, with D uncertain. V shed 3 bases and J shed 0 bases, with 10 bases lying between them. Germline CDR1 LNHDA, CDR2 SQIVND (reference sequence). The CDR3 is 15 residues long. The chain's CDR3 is CASSMGRSSTDTQYF. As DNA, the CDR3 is TGTGCCAGTAGTATGGGCCGGTCTAGCACAGATACGCAGTATTTT.

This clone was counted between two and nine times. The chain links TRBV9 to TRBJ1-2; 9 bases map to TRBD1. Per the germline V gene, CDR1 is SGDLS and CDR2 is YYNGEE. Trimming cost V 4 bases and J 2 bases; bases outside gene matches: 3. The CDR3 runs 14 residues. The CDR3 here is CASSPTGGNYGYTF. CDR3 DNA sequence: TGTGCCAGCAGCCCGACAGGGGGAAACTATGGCTACACCTTC.

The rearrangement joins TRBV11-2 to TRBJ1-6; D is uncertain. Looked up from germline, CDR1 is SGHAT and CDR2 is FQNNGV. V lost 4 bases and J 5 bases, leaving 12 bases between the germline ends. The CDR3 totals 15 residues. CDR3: CASSWWEVNNSPLHF. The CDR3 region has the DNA TGTGCCAGCAGCTGGTGGGAGGTCAATAATTCACCCCTCCACTTT. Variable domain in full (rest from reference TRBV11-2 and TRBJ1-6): EAGVAQSPRYKIIEKRQSVAFWCNPISGHATLYWYQQILGQGPKLLIQFQNNGVVDDSQLPKDRFSAERLKGVDSTLKIQPAKLEDSAVYLCASSWWEVNNSPLHFGNGTRLTVT.

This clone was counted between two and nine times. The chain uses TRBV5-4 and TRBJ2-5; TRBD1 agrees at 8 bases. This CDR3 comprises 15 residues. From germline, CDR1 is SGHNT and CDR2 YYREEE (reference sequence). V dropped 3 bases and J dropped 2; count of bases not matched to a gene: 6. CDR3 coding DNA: TGTGCCAGCAGCTCAATTCGACAGGGGCAAGAGACCCAGTACTTC. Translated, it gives CASSSIRQGQETQYF.

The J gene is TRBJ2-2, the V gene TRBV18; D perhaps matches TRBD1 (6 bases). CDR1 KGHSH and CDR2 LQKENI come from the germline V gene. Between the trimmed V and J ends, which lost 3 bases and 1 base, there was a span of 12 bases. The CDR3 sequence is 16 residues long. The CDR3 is CASSPPGHRNTGELFF. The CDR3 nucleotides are TGTGCCAGCTCACCCCCGGGACATCGGAACACCGGGGAGCTGTTTTTT.

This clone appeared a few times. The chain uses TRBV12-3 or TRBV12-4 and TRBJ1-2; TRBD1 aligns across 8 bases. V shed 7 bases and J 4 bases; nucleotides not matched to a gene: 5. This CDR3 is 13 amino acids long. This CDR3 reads CASNRQGTYGYTF. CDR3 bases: TGTGCCAGCAACCGACAGGGGACCTATGGCTACACCTTC.

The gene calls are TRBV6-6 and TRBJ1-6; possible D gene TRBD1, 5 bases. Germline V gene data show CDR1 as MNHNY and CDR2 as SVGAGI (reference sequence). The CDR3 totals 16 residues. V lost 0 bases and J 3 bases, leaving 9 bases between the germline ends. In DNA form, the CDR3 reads TGTGCCAGCAGTTACTCAACCCAGGGCTATAATTCACCCCTCCACTTT. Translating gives CASSYSTQGYNSPLHF.

The CDR3 region is CASSDLGHYGYTF. The CDR3 DNA is TGTGCCAGCAGTGATTTGGGGCACTATGGCTACACCTTC. V is TRBV25-1 and J is TRBJ1-2; maybe TRBD1 (5 bases). The CDR3 has 13 amino acids. V lost 3 bases and J lost 3, with 8 bases in between. The V gene's germline CDR1 is MGHDK and CDR2 SYGVNS.

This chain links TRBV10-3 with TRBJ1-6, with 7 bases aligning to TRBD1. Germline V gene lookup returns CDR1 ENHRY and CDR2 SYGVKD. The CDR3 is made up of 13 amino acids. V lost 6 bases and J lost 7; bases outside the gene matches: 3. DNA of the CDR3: TGTGCCATCAGGGAGGACAGGAATTCACCCCTCCACTTT. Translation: CAIREDRNSPLHF.

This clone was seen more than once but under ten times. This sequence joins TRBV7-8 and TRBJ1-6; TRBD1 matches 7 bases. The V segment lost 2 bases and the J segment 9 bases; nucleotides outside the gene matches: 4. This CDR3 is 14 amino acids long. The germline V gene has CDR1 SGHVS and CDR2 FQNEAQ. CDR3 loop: CASSLTRDSSPLHF. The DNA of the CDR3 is TGTGCCAGCAGCTTAACCAGGGACAGTTCACCCCTCCACTTT.

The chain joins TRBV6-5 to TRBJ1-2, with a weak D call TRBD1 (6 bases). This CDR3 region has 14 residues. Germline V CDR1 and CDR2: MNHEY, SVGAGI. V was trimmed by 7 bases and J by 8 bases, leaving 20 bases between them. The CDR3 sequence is CASTQLVGAKGYTF. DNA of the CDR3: TGTGCCAGCACTCAACTGGTGGGGGCCAAAGGCTACACCTTC.

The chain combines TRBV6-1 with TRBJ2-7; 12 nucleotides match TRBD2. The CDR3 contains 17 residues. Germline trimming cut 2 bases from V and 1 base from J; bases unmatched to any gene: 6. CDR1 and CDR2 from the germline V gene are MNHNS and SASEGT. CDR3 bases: TGTGCCAGCAGTGAACAGCTAGCGGGAGGGCCTTCCTACGAGCAGTACGTC. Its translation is CASSEQLAGGPSYEQYV.